These T cell receptor beta chains were read from a single sample in a study of T-cell memory formation after mild COVID-19. TCRdb analysed the 5' RACE reads with MiXCR anew, one entry per CDR3 protein. The sample lists hundreds of thousands of distinct CDR3 sequences; roughly a quarter were seen once. The sample consisted of PBMCs or a T cell subset sorted from them (not recorded which). The receptors were sampled from an adult woman who had mild COVID-19 (a few samples of this study predate the infection). Cell type and time point are not known. Both conserved end residues are part of each CDR3. The D gene is left open where the match is weak. The listing skips clone size in some rows; elsewhere it reads once, few, many or a size class.

d_call: -; j_call: TRBJ1-5; v_call: TRBV7-9; clone_size: -; cdr3_aa: CASSPAASNQPQHF; cdr3_nt: TGTGCCAGCAGTCCGGCAGCTAGCAATCAGCCCCAGCATTTT
d_call: -; j_call: TRBJ2-5; v_call: TRBV5-1; clone_size: -; cdr3_aa: CASSMDRTETQYF; cdr3_nt: TGCGCCAGCAGCATGGACAGAACAGAGACCCAGTACTTC
d_call: -; j_call: TRBJ1-2; v_call: TRBV29-1; clone_size: many; cdr3_aa: CSAPAGQSNTF; cdr3_nt: TGCAGCGCTCCCGCCGGGCAGTCGAACACCTTC
d_call: -; j_call: TRBJ2-3; v_call: TRBV9; clone_size: many; cdr3_aa: CASSVGLARTDTQYF; cdr3_nt: TGTGCCAGCAGCGTGGGTCTAGCTAGAACAGATACGCAGTATTTT
d_call: -; j_call: TRBJ2-3; v_call: TRBV7-9; clone_size: -; cdr3_aa: CASSLRGPETPQYF; cdr3_nt: TGTGCCAGCAGCTTAAGGGGCCCCGAGACCCCCCAGTATTTT
d_call: TRBD1; j_call: TRBJ1-1; v_call: TRBV5-1; clone_size: few; cdr3_aa: CASSLQTGTTEAFF; cdr3_nt: TGCGCCAGCAGCTTACAGACAGGGACCACTGAAGCTTTCTTT
d_call: -; j_call: TRBJ2-7; v_call: TRBV6-1; clone_size: -; cdr3_aa: CASSGGTWSYEQYF; cdr3_nt: TGTGCCAGCAGTGGAGGGACGTGGTCCTACGAGCAGTACTTC
d_call: TRBD1; j_call: TRBJ1-2; v_call: TRBV5-1; clone_size: few; cdr3_aa: CASRPGGSTNYGYTF; cdr3_nt: TGCGCCAGCAGACCAGGGGGCTCCACTAACTATGGCTACACCTTC
d_call: TRBD1; j_call: TRBJ2-7; v_call: TRBV29-1; clone_size: few; cdr3_aa: CSATTGTYEQYF; cdr3_nt: TGCAGCGCTACGACAGGGACCTACGAGCAGTACTTC
d_call: TRBD1; j_call: TRBJ1-2; v_call: TRBV4-1; clone_size: -; cdr3_aa: CASSHFTGGDYGYTF; cdr3_nt: TGCGCCAGCAGCCACTTTACAGGGGGCGACTATGGCTACACCTTC
d_call: -; j_call: TRBJ2-2; v_call: TRBV12-3/TRBV12-4; clone_size: -; cdr3_aa: CASHATGELFF; cdr3_nt: TGTGCCAGCCACGCCACCGGGGAGCTGTTTTTT
d_call: -; j_call: TRBJ1-2; v_call: TRBV6-5; clone_size: few; cdr3_aa: CASSYSTDLEGYTF; cdr3_nt: TGTGCCAGCAGTTACTCGACTGACCTGGAGGGCTACACCTTC
d_call: TRBD1; j_call: TRBJ1-2; v_call: TRBV12-3/TRBV12-4; clone_size: few; cdr3_aa: CASSLRQGVAYGYTF; cdr3_nt: TGTGCCAGCAGTTTAAGGCAGGGGGTAGCCTATGGCTACACCTTC
d_call: -; j_call: TRBJ2-3; v_call: TRBV25-1; clone_size: -; cdr3_aa: CASSATRRQGGTDTQYF; cdr3_nt: TGTGCCAGCAGCGCTACACGTAGGCAGGGTGGCACAGATACGCAGTATTTT
d_call: TRBD1; j_call: TRBJ1-2; v_call: TRBV20-1; clone_size: many; cdr3_aa: CSASKQGANSGGYTF; cdr3_nt: TGCAGTGCTTCGAAACAGGGGGCCAACTCAGGGGGCTACACCTTC
d_call: -; j_call: TRBJ2-3; v_call: TRBV3-1; clone_size: many; cdr3_aa: CASSQGGKDTQYF; cdr3_nt: TGTGCCAGCAGCCAAGGAGGGAAAGATACGCAGTATTTT
d_call: TRBD2; j_call: TRBJ2-1; v_call: TRBV24-1; clone_size: -; cdr3_aa: CATSEELAGGREQFF; cdr3_nt: TGTGCCACCAGCGAGGAACTAGCGGGAGGGCGGGAGCAGTTCTTC
d_call: TRBD1; j_call: TRBJ1-2; v_call: TRBV3-1; clone_size: few; cdr3_aa: CASSSDRLYGYTF; cdr3_nt: TGTGCCAGCAGTTCGGACAGGCTTTATGGCTACACCTTC
d_call: TRBD2; j_call: TRBJ2-1; v_call: TRBV20-1; clone_size: -; cdr3_aa: CSARKGEAGAGNEQFF; cdr3_nt: TGCAGTGCCCGCAAGGGTGAAGCGGGAGCTGGGAATGAGCAGTTCTTC
d_call: TRBD2; j_call: TRBJ2-1; v_call: TRBV7-9; clone_size: -; cdr3_aa: CATGLAGSYNEQFF; cdr3_nt: TGTGCCACCGGACTAGCGGGCAGCTACAATGAGCAGTTCTTC
d_call: -; j_call: TRBJ2-2; v_call: TRBV2; clone_size: few; cdr3_aa: CASSHRVAGELFF; cdr3_nt: TGTGCCAGCAGTCACAGGGTCGCCGGGGAGCTGTTTTTT
d_call: -; j_call: TRBJ1-1; v_call: TRBV12-3/TRBV12-4; clone_size: many; cdr3_aa: CASSYSGGTEAFF; cdr3_nt: TGTGCCAGCAGTTATTCGGGGGGCACTGAAGCTTTCTTT
d_call: -; j_call: TRBJ2-1; v_call: TRBV5-1; clone_size: few; cdr3_aa: CASSLVVTNNEQFF; cdr3_nt: TGCGCCAGCAGCTTGGTGGTAACTAACAATGAGCAGTTCTTC
d_call: -; j_call: TRBJ2-1; v_call: TRBV30; clone_size: -; cdr3_aa: CALGQRAGYNEQFF; cdr3_nt: TGTGCCTTGGGGCAGAGGGCGGGATACAATGAGCAGTTCTTC
d_call: TRBD2; j_call: TRBJ2-2; v_call: TRBV6-4; clone_size: -; cdr3_aa: CASSPGTSHTGELFF; cdr3_nt: TGTGCCAGCAGTCCCGGGACTAGTCACACCGGGGAGCTGTTTTTT
d_call: TRBD2; j_call: TRBJ2-1; v_call: TRBV6-2/TRBV6-3; clone_size: -; cdr3_aa: CASRPPVSGRLGDEQFF; cdr3_nt: TGTGCCAGCAGGCCCCCGGTTAGCGGGAGATTGGGGGATGAGCAGTTCTTC
d_call: -; j_call: TRBJ2-7; v_call: TRBV5-1; clone_size: few; cdr3_aa: CASSLAQGSSYEQYF; cdr3_nt: TGCGCCAGCAGCTTGGCTCAGGGGTCGTCCTACGAGCAGTACTTC